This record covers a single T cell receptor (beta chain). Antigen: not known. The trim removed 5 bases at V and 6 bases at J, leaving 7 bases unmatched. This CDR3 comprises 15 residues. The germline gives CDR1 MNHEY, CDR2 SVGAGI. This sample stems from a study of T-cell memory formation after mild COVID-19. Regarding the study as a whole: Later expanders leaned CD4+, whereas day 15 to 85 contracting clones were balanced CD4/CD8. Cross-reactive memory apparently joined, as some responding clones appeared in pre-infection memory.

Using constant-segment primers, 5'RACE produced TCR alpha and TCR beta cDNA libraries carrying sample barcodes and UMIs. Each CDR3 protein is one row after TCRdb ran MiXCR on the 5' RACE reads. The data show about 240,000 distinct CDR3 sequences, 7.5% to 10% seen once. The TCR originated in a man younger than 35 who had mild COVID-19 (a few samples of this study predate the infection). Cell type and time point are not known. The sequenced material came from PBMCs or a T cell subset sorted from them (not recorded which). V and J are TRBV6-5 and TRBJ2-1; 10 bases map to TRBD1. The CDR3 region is CASSRDRGQRNEQFF. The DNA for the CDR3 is TGTGCCAGCAGTCGAGACAGGGGGCAGCGCAATGAGCAGTTCTTC.